This entry lists 11 T cell receptor beta chains sequenced from one sample in a study of T-cell reconstitution after alpha-beta-depleted transplantation in children. Unique molecular identifiers were incorporated when the TCRbeta library was constructed. TCRdb reprocessed the PCR reads via MiXCR and lists one record per CDR3 protein. Seen here are approximately 390,000 distinct CDR3 sequences, 11% observed once, and the top ten hold roughly 6%. The sample was PBMCs from the stem cell graft donor, taken from the stem cell graft. These receptors all come from a human donor who donated a stem cell graft to a child with acute myeloid leukemia.

The V and J genes are TRBV6-1 and TRBJ1-6, with no clear D. Germline loops: CDR1 MNHNS, CDR2 SASEGT. V shed 5 bases and J shed 2 bases, with 13 bases lying between them. CDR3 length: 16 amino acids. The CDR3 spells CASSPDGRAYNSPLHF. The CDR3 DNA reads TGTGCCAGCAGTCCGGACGGTAGAGCCTATAATTCACCCCTCCACTTT.

The chain combines TRBV12-3 or TRBV12-4 with TRBJ2-1; weak D call: TRBD2 (6 bases). V lost 6 bases, J lost 9 bases, and 12 bases lay in between. There are 12 residues in the CDR3. The CDR3 DNA reads TGTGCCAGCAGCCGAGTGGGGGGTGAGCAGTTCTTC. This sequence encodes CASSRVGGEQFF.

Ten or more counts support this clonotype. V gene TRBV20-1 combines with J gene TRBJ2-1; unclear D gene. Trimming removed 6 bases at V and 8 bases at J, with 17 bases between. The CDR3 contains 13 residues. Germline V gene sequence: CDR1 DFQATT, CDR2 SNEGSKA (reference sequence). CDR3 nucleotides: TGCAGTGCCGAGACCCCGCTTTCTTATGAGCAGTTCTTC. Its translation: CSAETPLSYEQFF.

This clonotype was observed many times. The rearrangement joins TRBV12-3 or TRBV12-4 to TRBJ2-7; 9 nucleotides agree with TRBD1. The CDR3 has 14 residues. The V gene end was trimmed by 8 bases and the J gene end by 5 bases; junction bases not matched to a gene: 10. The CDR3 region has the DNA TGTGCCAGCTCCCCCGGGACAGGGACGGACGAGCAGTACGTC. It translates to CASSPGTGTDEQYV.

This chain uses TRBV7-8 with TRBJ2-6, with TRBD1 matching over 8 bases. Germline CDR1 reads SGHVS; CDR2 reads FQNEAQ. The J segment lost 0 bases and the V segment lost 5 bases, leaving 6 bases of the junction unmatched. This CDR3 contains 17 residues. Here the CDR3 DNA reads TGTGCCAGCAGCCTCGGACAGGGCTACTCTGGGGCCAACGTCCTGACTTTC. It specifies CASSLGQGYSGANVLTF.

The chain recombines TRBV6-5 with TRBJ2-3; no clear D. Trimming cost V 4 bases and J 0 bases, with 17 bases left between them. The germline V gene encodes CDR1 MNHEY and CDR2 SVGAGI. The CDR3 is 17 residues long. The CDR3 reads CASSLVPVVSSTDTQYF. The DNA for the CDR3 is TGTGCCAGCAGTTTAGTCCCCGTAGTGTCTAGCACAGATACGCAGTATTTT.

This clonotype has more than one count but fewer than ten. The V gene is TRBV7-2, the J gene TRBJ2-7; 7 nucleotides align to TRBD1. The J segment lost 6 bases and the V segment lost 5 bases, leaving 4 bases of the junction unmatched. This CDR3 contains 12 residues. Germline CDR1 reads SGHTA; CDR2 reads FQGNSA. CDR3 amino acids: CASSIPGGEQYF. The CDR3 DNA reads TGTGCCAGCAGCATACCAGGGGGCGAGCAGTACTTC.

The V and J genes are TRBV20-1 and TRBJ1-6; D not certain. CDR3 length: 14 amino acids. V dropped 3 bases and J dropped 2 bases, with 8 bases sitting between them. CDR1 and CDR2 from the germline V gene are DFQATT and SNEGSKA (reference sequence). The CDR3, as DNA: TGCAGTGCTAGCCCCCCGGCCTATAATTCACCCCTCCACTTT. It encodes CSASPPAYNSPLHF.

This clonotype came up many times. The genes are TRBV7-6 and TRBJ2-7; D uncertain. Germline CDR1 reads SGHVS; CDR2 reads FNYEAQ. The CDR3 covers 13 residues. Trimming left V 6 bases short and J 3 bases short, with 12 bases between. The CDR3 DNA is TGTGCCAGCAGTCTAGGGTCCCTCTACGAGCAGTACTTC. Its translation: CASSLGSLYEQYF.

As to this clonotype: A much larger clone is a single base away; this may be a read error. CDR3 bases: TGTCCCAGCATCCTCTCGGGCACAGATACGCAGTATTTT. Translation gives CPSILSGTDTQYF. The chain uses TRBV7-9 and TRBJ2-3; D remains ambiguous. The CDR3 is 13 amino acids. Germline CDR1 is SEHNR and CDR2 is FQNEAQ (reference sequence).

The table lists this clonotype with a few counts. The chain carries TRBV5-6 and TRBJ1-6; D unclear. The CDR3 totals 17 residues. The V gene lost 4 bases and the J gene lost 0 bases, with 14 bases spanning the gap. The germline gives CDR1 SGHDT, CDR2 YYEEEE. The CDR3 region has the DNA TGTGCCAGCAGCCTCCTCGACGCGAGCTCCTATAATTCACCCCTCCACTTT. As protein: CASSLLDASSYNSPLHF.